This TCR beta chain is from a study of breast tumors, draining lymph nodes, adjacent tissues (dated by TCRdb to about 2016). Looking at the study overall: In breast cancer patients, the study compared the TCR beta repertoires of tumor, adjacent nontumor tissue and axillary lymph nodes. In human breast cancer, the study set out to assess how tumor, surrounding tissue and draining lymph node repertoires relate to one another and whether T cells might be exchanged between them. Overall study results and their limits: Tumor and nontumor tissue repertoires were significantly more similar in luminal-like than in basal-like breast cancer. The data were judged consistent with most tumor T cells deriving from the lymph node and then expanding within tumor tissue. Tumors showed preferential V and J gene usage, and their T-cell repertoire diversity fell below that of lymph nodes yet above that of nontumor tissue. The conclusion that tumor T cells originate in lymph nodes was framed as consistent with a hypothesis rather than directly demonstrated.

The germline V gene (reference sequence) specifies MNHEY as CDR1 and SMNVEV as CDR2. From the cysteine up to the phenylalanine, the CDR3 has a length of 16 residues. This entry keeps only the CDR3 DNA: 48 bases, framed from base 1. From V the trimming removes 6 bases and from J it removes 7 bases, while the gene matches leave 15 bases of the junction unaccounted for. The sequencer was an Illumina HiSeq 2000. TCR beta chain libraries were generated by multiplex PCR amplification. The amplified TCR beta chain products were analyzed by high-throughput sequencing. Clones were called with MiXCR by TCRdb after fastp trimmed the public reads at Q25, and only in-frame beta chains were retained. Merged by CDR3 protein, the rows form single entries marked with the most common genes and DNA. The sample includes approximately 120,000 distinct CDR3 sequences, with 21% observed a single time. Of the sample, 2% to 2.5% is held by the ten largest clones.

A note on this clonotype: Its antigen remains unidentified. Base qualities are not provided; no much larger clone lies one nucleotide away.

Lymph node samples were obtained from the axillary draining lymph nodes of breast cancer patients. What was sequenced was axillary lymph node tissue. The receptor was isolated from a female donor with breast cancer. Some clones in this sample may be carry-over from other donors' samples. The chain is encoded by TRBV27 joined to TRBJ1-5; 7 central nucleotides agree with TRBD1. The CDR3 protein sequence reads: CASSFSFGTALQPQHF. Read as DNA, the sequence is TGTGCCAGCAGCTTCAGCTTCGGGACAGCCCTCCAGCCCCAGCATTTT.